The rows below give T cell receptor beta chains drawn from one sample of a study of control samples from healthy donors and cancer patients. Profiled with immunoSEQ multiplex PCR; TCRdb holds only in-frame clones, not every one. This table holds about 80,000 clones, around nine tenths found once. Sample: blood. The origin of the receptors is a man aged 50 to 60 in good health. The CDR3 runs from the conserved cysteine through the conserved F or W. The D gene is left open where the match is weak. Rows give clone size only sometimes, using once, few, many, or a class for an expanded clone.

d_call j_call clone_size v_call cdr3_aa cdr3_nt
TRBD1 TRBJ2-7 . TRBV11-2 CASSLFRPRLGQGIYEQYF TGTGCCAGCAGCTTATTCCGGCCTCGCCTCGGACAGGGGATCTACGAGCAGTACTTC
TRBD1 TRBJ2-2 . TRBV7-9 CASSLAAGTGDLTGELFF TGTGCCAGCAGCTTAGCAGCCGGGACAGGGGACCTCACCGGGGAGCTGTTTTTT
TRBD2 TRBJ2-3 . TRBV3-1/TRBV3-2 CASSQEWAGGGTDTQYF TGTGCCAGCAGCCAAGAATGGGCGGGGGGGGGCACAGATACGCAGTATTTT
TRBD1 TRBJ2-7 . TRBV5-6 CASSPIGQDLYEQYF TGTGCCAGCAGCCCCATCGGACAGGACCTATACGAGCAGTACTTC
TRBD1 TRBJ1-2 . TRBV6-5 CASRTPTGPFYGYTF TGTGCCAGCAGAACCCCGACAGGGCCCTTCTATGGCTACACCTTC
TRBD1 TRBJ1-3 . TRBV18 CASSPGFSGTVVLRDTIYF TGTGCCAGCTCACCGGGTTTTTCGGGGACAGTCGTATTGAGGGACACCATATATTTT
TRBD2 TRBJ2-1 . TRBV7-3 CASSFSSGGQSSYNEQFF TGTGCCAGCAGCTTCTCTAGCGGGGGGCAGAGCTCCTACAATGAGCAGTTCTTC
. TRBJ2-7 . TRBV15 CATSRVRTGEQYF TGTGCCACCAGCAGAGTCCGGACTGGCGAGCAGTACTTC
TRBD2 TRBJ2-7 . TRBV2 CASSKRGPANEQYF TGTGCCAGCAGCAAGCGGGGGCCCGCGAACGAGCAGTACTTC
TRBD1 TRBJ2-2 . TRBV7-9 CASSPGDRPTGELFF TGTGCCAGCAGCCCCGGGGACAGACCTACCGGGGAGCTGTTTTTT
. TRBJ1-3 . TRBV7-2 CASSRLCEGGNTIYF TGTGCCAGCAGCCGCCTATGCGAAGGGGGAAACACCATATATTTT
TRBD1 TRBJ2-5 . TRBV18 CASSLATGQETQYF TGTGCCAGCTCACTGGCGACAGGGCAGGAGACCCAGTACTTC
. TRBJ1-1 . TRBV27 CASSLSTALEAFF TGTGCCAGCAGTTTATCGACGGCCCTGGAAGCTTTCTTT
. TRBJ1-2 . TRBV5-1 CASSLVGTLKDGYTF TGCGCCAGCAGCTTGGTTGGGACCCTCAAGGATGGCTACACCTTC
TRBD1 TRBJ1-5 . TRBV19 CASQHRGYQPQHF TGTGCCAGTCAGCACAGGGGGTATCAGCCCCAGCATTTT
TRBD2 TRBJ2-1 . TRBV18 CASSPQAGELDEQFF TGTGCCAGCTCACCACAGGCGGGGGAGCTGGATGAGCAGTTCTTC
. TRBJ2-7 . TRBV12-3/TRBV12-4 CASSYRDSYEQYF TGTGCCAGCAGTTATAGGGACTCCTACGAGCAGTACTTC
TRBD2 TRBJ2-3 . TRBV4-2 CASSQGTSGGEDTQYF TGTGCCAGCAGCCAAGGGACTAGCGGGGGAGAGGATACGCAGTATTTT
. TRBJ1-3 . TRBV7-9 CASSLSAANSGNTIYF TGTGCCAGCAGCTTATCGGCGGCCAACTCTGGAAACACCATATATTTT
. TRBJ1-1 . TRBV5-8 CASSLEGNTEAFF TGTGCCAGCAGCTTGGAAGGGAACACTGAAGCTTTCTTT
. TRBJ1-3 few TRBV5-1 CASSFSGSSGNTIYF TGCGCCAGCAGCTTTTCCGGTAGCTCTGGAAACACCATATATTTT
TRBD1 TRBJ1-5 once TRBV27 CASSLTGQQPQHF TGTGCCAGCAGCTTGACAGGGCAGCAGCCCCAGCATTTT
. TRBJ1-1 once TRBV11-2 CASSLIRQDQNTEAFF TGTGCCAGCAGCTTAATTCGACAGGACCAGAACACTGAAGCTTTCTTT
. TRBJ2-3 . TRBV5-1 CASSLDFYTDTQYF TGCGCCAGCAGCTTGGACTTCTACACAGATACGCAGTATTTT
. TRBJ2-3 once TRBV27 CASSTFGGPVDTQYF TGTGCCAGCTCCACATTCGGGGGGCCGGTAGATACGCAGTATTTT
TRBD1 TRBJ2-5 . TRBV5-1 CASSSGGFETQYF TGCGCCAGCAGCTCAGGGGGTTTTGAGACCCAGTACTTC
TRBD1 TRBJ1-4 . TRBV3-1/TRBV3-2 CASSQDSGRGVEKLFF TGTGCCAGCAGCCAAGACTCCGGCAGGGGGGTTGAAAAACTGTTTTTT
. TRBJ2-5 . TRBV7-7 CASSFGVQETQYF TGTGCCAGCAGCTTCGGGGTCCAAGAGACCCAGTACTTC
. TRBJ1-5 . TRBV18 CASSLGGGIQPQHF TGTGCCAGCTCCCTCGGAGGGGGTATTCAGCCCCAGCATTTT
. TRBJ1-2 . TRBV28 CASSPGQVGKYGYTF TGTGCCAGCAGCCCAGGGCAGGTGGGGAAATATGGCTACACCTTC
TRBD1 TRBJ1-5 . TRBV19 CASSPGQGTQPQHF TGTGCCAGTAGTCCGGGACAGGGAACTCAGCCCCAGCATTTT
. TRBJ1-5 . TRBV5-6 CASSYRDGNNQPQHF TGTGCCAGCAGCTACCGGGACGGAAACAATCAGCCCCAGCATTTT
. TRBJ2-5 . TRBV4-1 CASSPGAFEEETQYF TGCGCCAGCAGCCCGGGTGCCTTTGAGGAAGAGACCCAGTACTTC
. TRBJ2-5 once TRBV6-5 CASSYSVRLETQYF TGTGCCAGCAGTTACTCGGTGAGGCTAGAGACCCAGTACTTC
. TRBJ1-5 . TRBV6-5 CASSWGSNQPQHF TGTGCCAGCAGTTGGGGAAGCAATCAGCCCCAGCATTTT
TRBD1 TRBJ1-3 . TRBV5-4 CASSARQGTLGNTIYF TGTGCCAGCAGCGCCCGACAGGGTACCCTTGGAAACACCATATATTTT
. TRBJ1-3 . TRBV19 CAEWGWGGNTIYF TGTGCCGAATGGGGCTGGGGTGGAAACACCATATATTTT
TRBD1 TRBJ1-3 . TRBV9 CASSVGQGSGNTIYF TGTGCCAGCAGCGTAGGACAGGGGAGTGGAAACACCATATATTTT
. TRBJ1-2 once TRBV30 CASPAGRRYGYTF TGTGCCTCCCCAGCCGGACGGCGGTATGGCTACACCTTC
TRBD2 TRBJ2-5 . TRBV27 CASSSGLAGETQYF TGTGCCAGCAGTTCCGGACTAGCGGGGGAGACCCAGTACTTC
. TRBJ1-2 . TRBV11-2 CASSPVYREDGYTF TGTGCCAGCAGCCCCGTTTACAGGGAGGATGGCTACACCTTC
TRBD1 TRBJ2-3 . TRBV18 CASSALDRGTDTQYF TGTGCCAGCTCAGCTCTGGACAGGGGGACAGATACGCAGTATTTT